These T cell receptor beta chains were read from a single sample in a study of immune heterogeneity within non-small cell lung tumors. Using its own MiXCR run on the multiplex PCR reads, TCRdb lists one record per CDR3 protein. The data contain roughly 14,000 distinct CDR3 sequences, 28% of them singletons. Material for sequencing was lung tumor tissue. The receptors come from a man in his forties with non-small cell lung cancer. Both conserved end residues are part of each CDR3. A D gene is named only where the DNA matches it firmly. For some rows the clone size is stated as once, few or many, or as a class when expanded; others skip it.

d_gene,v_gene,abundance,j_gene,CDR3aa,CDR3nt
TRBD1,TRBV18,NA,TRBJ1-5,CASSPRTGSDQPQHF,TGTGCCAGCTCACCTCGGACAGGGTCTGATCAGCCCCAGCATTTT
TRBD2,TRBV3-1,many,TRBJ2-7,CASSRAGTSANYEQYF,TGTGCCAGCAGCCGCGCCGGGACTAGCGCCAACTACGAGCAGTACTTC
NA,TRBV19,many,TRBJ1-3,CASSKKSSGNTIYF,TGTGCCAGTAGTAAAAAGAGCTCTGGAAACACCATATATTTT
TRBD1,TRBV7-9,many,TRBJ2-6,CASSRQGAGGANVLTF,TGTGCCAGCAGTAGACAGGGGGCGGGTGGGGCCAACGTCCTGACTTTC
TRBD2,TRBV20-1,medium-sized,TRBJ2-3,CSARGTSGMGTDTQYF,TGCAGTGCTAGGGGGACTAGCGGGATGGGCACAGATACGCAGTATTTT
TRBD1,TRBV6-1,medium-sized,TRBJ2-7,CASSEPGTGNYEQYF,TGTGCCAGCAGTGAGCCCGGGACAGGGAACTACGAGCAGTACTTC
NA,TRBV19,medium-sized,TRBJ1-5,CASSIAKTTLNQPQHF,TGTGCCAGTAGTATCGCTAAAACTACTCTCAATCAGCCCCAGCATTTT
TRBD2,TRBV6-6,few,TRBJ2-5,CASSYSGTGGGETQYF,TGTGCCAGCAGTTACTCAGGGACGGGCGGGGGGGAGACCCAGTACTTC
NA,TRBV7-9,many,TRBJ1-3,CASSLERARGNTIYF,TGTGCCAGCAGCTTAGAAAGGGCCCGGGGAAACACCATATATTTT
NA,TRBV20-1,many,TRBJ1-4,CSASKQVCEKLFF,TGCAGTGCTAGTAAGCAGGTCTGTGAAAAACTGTTTTTT
NA,TRBV15,medium-sized,TRBJ2-3,CATSRDPQTDTQYF,TGTGCCACCAGCAGAGATCCCCAGACAGATACGCAGTATTTT
NA,TRBV10-3,many,TRBJ1-1,CATKPGNTEAFF,TGTGCCACCAAACCAGGGAACACTGAAGCTTTCTTT
NA,TRBV18,few,TRBJ2-2,CASSRSGRAGELFF,TGTGCCAGCTCCCGATCTGGCCGGGCCGGGGAGCTGTTTTTT
TRBD1,TRBV19,NA,TRBJ1-1,CASTVTGGTEAFF,TGTGCCAGTACTGTTACAGGGGGCACTGAAGCTTTCTTT
NA,TRBV6-1,few,TRBJ2-3,CASKKGRSTDTQYF,TGTGCCAGCAAAAAGGGCAGAAGCACAGATACGCAGTATTTT
NA,TRBV18,NA,TRBJ1-6,CASSPPSTGLANSPLHF,TGTGCCAGCTCACCACCCAGCACAGGGTTAGCTAATTCACCCCTCCACTTT
TRBD2,TRBV19,many,TRBJ2-1,CASSIRGEITYNEQFF,TGTGCCAGTAGTATCCGGGGGGAGATTACCTACAATGAGCAGTTCTTC
NA,TRBV18,NA,TRBJ1-2,CASSLGSEVYTF,TGTGCCAGCTCACTGGGATCAGAAGTCTACACCTTC
NA,TRBV19,many,TRBJ1-6,CASSFSFQGGSYNSPLHF,TGTGCCAGTAGTTTCTCCTTCCAGGGAGGCTCCTATAATTCACCCCTCCACTTT
NA,TRBV20-1,many,TRBJ2-7,CSARDSRDAEQYF,TGCAGTGCTAGAGATTCGCGGGATGCCGAGCAGTACTTC
TRBD2,TRBV2,medium-sized,TRBJ2-7,CASSERLAYEQYF,TGTGCCAGCAGTGAACGACTAGCTTACGAGCAGTACTTC
NA,TRBV5-5,few,TRBJ2-1,CASSPHNNEQFF,TGTGCCAGCAGCCCCCATAACAATGAGCAGTTCTTC
NA,TRBV24-1,medium-sized,TRBJ2-1,CATSDPARLEEQFF,TGTGCCACCAGTGATCCGGCCCGACTAGAGGAGCAGTTCTTC
NA,TRBV30,medium-sized,TRBJ1-2,CAWSQVRGHLYGYTF,TGTGCCTGGAGTCAGGTGCGGGGACACTTATATGGCTACACCTTC
TRBD1,TRBV3-1,many,TRBJ2-6,CASSTGGPGANVLTF,TGTGCCAGCAGTACAGGGGGCCCTGGGGCCAACGTCCTGACTTTC
TRBD2,TRBV25-1,NA,TRBJ2-1,CASRGGTSGRVSYNEQFF,TGTGCCAGCAGGGGGGGGACTAGCGGGAGGGTTTCCTACAATGAGCAGTTCTTC
TRBD1,TRBV19,few,TRBJ1-5,CASKTGTGVQPQHF,TGTGCCAGCAAAACGGGGACAGGGGTTCAGCCCCAGCATTTT
NA,TRBV4-3,NA,TRBJ2-1,CASSQENEPSYNEQFF,TGCGCCAGCAGCCAAGAGAATGAACCCTCCTACAATGAGCAGTTCTTC